One and the same sample provided the 31 T cell receptor beta chains below, sequenced in a study of CD8 T cells in Susac syndrome. After extraction with the RNeasy kit, about 0.5 to 1 ug of the RNA was reverse transcribed using random hexamers. TCRdb processed the immunoSEQ multiplex PCR reads anew with MiXCR; each CDR3 protein has one entry. Of roughly 120,000 distinct CDR3 sequences in the sample, 80% to 95% are singletons; the top ten hold over 0.3%. Sequencing used CD8+ T cells from PBMCs. The receptors were gathered from a human donor with multiple sclerosis.

CDR3 loop: CASSQGQGAGELFF. In nucleotides, the CDR3 is TGTGCCAGCAGTCAGGGACAGGGGGCCGGGGAGCTGTTTTTT. The chain combines TRBV12-3 or TRBV12-4 with TRBJ2-2; 11 nucleotides match TRBD1. V shed 5 bases and J 6 bases; nucleotides not matched to a gene: 2. This CDR3 comprises 14 residues.

The V gene is TRBV6-1, the J gene TRBJ1-2, with TRBD1 matching 10 bases. Germline-derived CDR1 and CDR2 are MNHNS and SASEGT. The CDR3 runs to 16 residues. Trimming took 6 bases from V and 3 from J; bases not matched to a gene: 10. CDR3 residues: CASSFLTGGSDYGYTF. CDR3 DNA sequence: TGTGCCAGCAGCTTCCTGACAGGGGGCAGTGACTATGGCTACACCTTC.

This clonotype was counted a single time. The CDR3 DNA reads as TGTGCCAGCGGGGGACAGAGAAAAGACTATGGCTACACCTTC. Its protein product is CASGGQRKDYGYTF. V and J are TRBV7-2 and TRBJ1-2, with 7 positions matching TRBD1. The CDR3 runs 14 residues. Losses at the gene ends were 8 bases for V and 3 bases for J; bases not matched to a gene: 9. Germline-derived CDR1 and CDR2 are SGHTA and FQGNSA.

The chain combines TRBV10-3 with TRBJ2-1; TRBD2 matches at 10 bases. V was pared by 4 bases and J by 4 bases, with 7 bases of the junction left unmatched. In germline, CDR1 is ENHRY, CDR2 SYGVKD. This CDR3 spans 16 amino acids. The CDR3 DNA reads TGTGCCATCAGTGGCCGACTAGCGGGTGATTACAATGAGCAGTTCTTC. It codes for CAISGRLAGDYNEQFF.

The chain has TRBV20-1 and TRBJ1-5; D call uncertain. The V end lost 1 base, the J end lost 6 bases, and 19 bases lay between the germline ends. The CDR3 has 16 amino acids. Germline CDR1 is DFQATT and CDR2 is SNEGSKA (reference sequence). This chain's CDR3 is CSARVASREWGQPQHF. The CDR3 coding sequence is TGCAGTGCTAGAGTCGCATCAAGAGAGTGGGGTCAGCCCCAGCATTTT.

The V gene is TRBV27, the J gene TRBJ2-3, with 9 positions matching TRBD1. Germline V gene data show CDR1 as MNHEY and CDR2 as SMNVEV (reference sequence). The CDR3 is made up of 19 amino acids. Germline trimming cut 2 bases from V and 1 base from J; bases unmatched to any gene: 13. DNA for the CDR3: TGTGCCAGCAGTTTAGGCCCGGGACAGGGATTAGGGGGCACAGATACGCAGTATTTT. As protein: CASSLGPGQGLGGTDTQYF.

The chain combines TRBV20-1 with TRBJ2-7, with D uncertain. The V and J ends lost 0 bases and 3 bases respectively, with 9 bases between them. Per germline, CDR1 DFQATT and CDR2 SNEGSKA (reference sequence). The CDR3 covers 13 residues. The CDR3 spells CSARDLLNYEQYF. DNA of the CDR3: TGCAGTGCTAGAGATCTTCTTAACTACGAGCAGTACTTC.

This clonotype appeared a single time. In DNA form, the CDR3 reads TGTGCCAGCAGCTTAGGCTTACAGGGGCCTCTTTATCAGCCCCAGCATTTT. It yields the protein CASSLGLQGPLYQPQHF. The chain employs TRBV7-9 and TRBJ1-5, with 7 bases matching TRBD1. CDR1 SEHNR and CDR2 FQNEAQ come from the germline V gene (reference sequence). This CDR3 has 17 amino acids. V shed 1 base, J shed 5 bases, and the junction held 11 bases outside the gene matches.

The gene calls are TRBV3-1 and TRBJ2-3; 7 nucleotides agree with TRBD1. V lost 0 bases to trimming and J lost 11 bases; unmatched junction nucleotides: 8. This CDR3 is built from 14 residues. In germline, CDR1 is LGHDT, CDR2 YNNKEL (reference sequence). The CDR3 region has the DNA TGTGCCAGCAGCCAAGAGGGTAGGGGGCCCAGGCAGTATTTT. Translating gives CASSQEGRGPRQYF.

The chain employs TRBV1 and TRBJ2-7; TRBD2 is taken as the D call from the table, unchecked against the DNA. TRBV1 is given as a pseudogene. CDR3 length: 15 amino acids. CDR3 DNA sequence: TGCACCAGCAGCCAACAACTAGTGTCCTCCTACGAGCAGTACTTC. This gives the protein CTSSQQLVSSYEQYF.

This chain connects TRBV9 to TRBJ1-1; tentative D call: TRBD1 (5 bases). Trimming took 6 bases from V and 6 from J, leaving 12 bases between them. This CDR3 spans 12 amino acids. Germline-derived CDR1 and CDR2 are SGDLS and YYNGEE. As DNA, the CDR3 is TGTGCCAGCAAAGGTGGGGGTCCTGAAGCTTTCTTT. Encoded protein: CASKGGGPEAFF.

This clonotype was observed a few times. The chain links TRBV27 to TRBJ2-7; D might be TRBD1 (6 bases). The germline V gene has CDR1 MNHEY and CDR2 SMNVEV (reference sequence). V gave up 2 bases and J gave up 3 bases, with 11 bases separating them. The CDR3 has 14 amino acids. CDR3 in DNA: TGTGCCAGCAGTTTAAGAGGACAGAACTACGAGCAGTACTTC. As protein: CASSLRGQNYEQYF.

This chain connects TRBV13 to TRBJ2-1; tentatively, D is TRBD1 (5 bases). Trimming cost V 3 bases and J 7 bases, with 13 bases left between them. This CDR3 is 14 amino acids long. The germline CDR1 and CDR2 sequences are PRHDT and FYEKMQ (reference sequence). The CDR3 protein is CASSFSTGSNEQFF. The DNA for the CDR3 is TGTGCCAGCAGCTTCTCTACAGGCAGTAATGAGCAGTTCTTC.

This chain joins TRBV4-1 and TRBJ1-6, with D maybe TRBD1 (6 bases). V dropped 1 base and J dropped 10 bases, with 11 bases sitting between them. Germline CDR1 is MGHRA and CDR2 is YSYEKL. The CDR3 sequence is 14 residues long. The CDR3 region is CASSQGRGSSPLHF. The CDR3 region has the DNA TGCGCCAGCAGCCAAGGAAGGGGGAGCTCACCCCTCCACTTT.

The rearrangement joins TRBV5-1 to TRBJ2-1; 9 bases map to TRBD2. Trimming cost V 2 bases and J 5 bases; bases outside gene matches: 8. Germline V gene lookup returns CDR1 SGHRS and CDR2 YFSETQ. The CDR3 sequence is 16 residues long. CDR3 amino acids: CASSLGASGINNEQFF. CDR3 coding DNA: TGCGCCAGCAGCTTAGGAGCTAGCGGGATCAACAATGAGCAGTTCTTC.

The CDR3 coding sequence is TGCAGTGCTACGGGAGGACCTTCCTACGAGCAGTACGTC. This gives the protein CSATGGPSYEQYV. The chain combines TRBV20-1 with TRBJ2-7, with 7 nucleotides matching TRBD2. Germline V gene lookup returns CDR1 DFQATT and CDR2 SNEGSKA (reference sequence). V shed 4 bases, J shed 1 base, and the junction held 4 bases outside the gene matches. This CDR3 is 13 amino acids long.

The chain recombines TRBV12-3 or TRBV12-4 with TRBJ1-2; D remains ambiguous. CDR3 length: 13 amino acids. Trimming took off 0 bases at V and 3 bases at J, with 5 bases between the two ends. The CDR3 is CASSLAQHYGYTF. The CDR3 DNA reads TGTGCCAGCAGTTTAGCCCAGCACTATGGCTACACCTTC.

The V call is TRBV11-2, the J call TRBJ2-2; D remains unclear. V lost 3 bases and J 3 bases, leaving 8 bases between the germline ends. This CDR3 contains 14 residues. The germline V gene encodes CDR1 SGHAT and CDR2 FQNNGV. In nucleotides, the CDR3 is TGTGCCAGCAGCTTTGAATGGGACACCGGGGAGCTGTTTTTT. Translated: CASSFEWDTGELFF.

The chain is built from TRBV12-3 or TRBV12-4 and TRBJ2-1; no clear D gene. V shed 4 bases and J shed 4 bases, with 5 bases lying between them. This CDR3 comprises 12 residues. CDR3 residues: CASSSMYNEQFF. In DNA, the CDR3 is TGTGCCAGCAGTTCTATGTACAATGAGCAGTTCTTC.

The V call is TRBV28, the J call TRBJ2-7; D gene uncertain. V was shortened by 5 bases and J by 0 bases, with 11 bases between the two germline ends. Germline V CDR1 and CDR2: MDHEN, SYDVKM. The CDR3 has 14 amino acids. CDR3 sequence: CASSRLRSSYEQYF. In DNA, the CDR3 is TGTGCCAGCAGTCGGCTAAGGAGCTCCTACGAGCAGTACTTC.

The CDR3 loop reads CASSFQASNYYEQYF. The CDR3 DNA reads as TGTGCCAGCAGCTTCCAGGCAAGTAATTACTACGAGCAGTACTTC. The V and J genes are TRBV5-5 and TRBJ2-7, with D unclear. Germline V gene sequence: CDR1 SGHKS, CDR2 YYEKEE (reference sequence). CDR3 size: 15 residues. Trimming removed 2 bases from V and 3 bases from J, with 15 bases in between.

For the CDR3, the DNA is TGCGCCAGCAGCTTGGGGTATACGAACACTGAAGCTTTCTTT. Translation gives CASSLGYTNTEAFF. The chain is built from TRBV5-1 and TRBJ1-1; no clear D. V lost 0 bases to trimming and J lost 1 base, with 7 bases between them. CDR1 is SGHRS and CDR2 is YFSETQ in the germline V gene. CDR3 length equals 14 residues.

The chain combines TRBV3-1 with TRBJ2-1; a possible D gene is TRBD2 (6 bases). V was pared by 7 bases and J by 4 bases, with 11 bases between. CDR1 is LGHDT and CDR2 is YNNKEL in the germline V gene (reference sequence). This CDR3 spans 13 amino acids. The CDR3 region has the DNA TGTGCCAGCATGGCGGGGACGTACAATGAGCAGTTCTTC. Residues: CASMAGTYNEQFF.

V gene TRBV15 combines with J gene TRBJ2-1; weak D call: TRBD1 (5 bases). CDR1 is LNHNV, CDR2 YYDKDF, per germline (reference sequence). CDR3 length: 15 residues. Trimming left V 1 base short and J 5 bases short, with 12 bases between. The CDR3 DNA sequence: TGTGCCACCAGCAGAGTCTTGGGGCCGAACAATGAGCAGTTCTTC. Translating it yields CATSRVLGPNNEQFF.

This chain links TRBV28 with TRBJ2-7; weak D call: TRBD1 (5 bases). From germline, CDR1 is MDHEN and CDR2 SYDVKM. The CDR3 extends over 16 amino acids. V lost 8 bases, J lost 7 bases, and 27 bases lay in between. CDR3 in DNA: TGTGCCAGCCCCAAAGGGGTGGGTTCATGTAGAACAGAGCAGTACTTC. Protein sequence: CASPKGVGSCRTEQYF.

This clonotype was picked up one time. The junction departs from the called germline gene at one end, perhaps through a read error. The genes are TRBV9 and TRBJ2-7; D gene ambiguous. Germline V CDR1 and CDR2: SGDLS, YYNGEE. This CDR3 region has 13 residues. The CDR3 coding sequence is TGTGCCAGCAGCATCACTCCCTCCCACGAGCAGTACTTC. Translating gives CASSITPSHEQYF.

The chain employs TRBV7-2 and TRBJ1-5; D not resolved. With 0 bases removed from V and 2 bases from J, the gap between germline ends came to 11 bases. CDR3 length equals 16 residues. Germline V CDR1 and CDR2: SGHTA, FQGNSA. The CDR3: CASSLASGEGNQPQHF. The CDR3 bases are TGTGCCAGCAGCTTAGCGTCCGGGGAGGGCAATCAGCCCCAGCATTTT.

The genes are TRBV10-3 and TRBJ2-7; 7 bases are shared with TRBD1. The germline V gene has CDR1 ENHRY and CDR2 SYGVKD. The CDR3 is 15 residues long. With 4 bases clipped from V and 0 bases from J, the junction kept 6 bases outside the gene matches. CDR3 amino acids: CAISVQDRSSYEQYF. In nucleotides, the CDR3 is TGTGCCATCAGTGTTCAGGACAGGAGCTCCTACGAGCAGTACTTC.

The chain's CDR3 is CASTTKVYNEQFF. Written as DNA, the CDR3 is TGTGCCAGTACTACGAAGGTTTACAATGAGCAGTTCTTC. The V and J genes are TRBV19 and TRBJ2-1, with D uncertain. Germline lookup yields CDR1 LNHDA and CDR2 SQIVND (reference sequence). Trimming stripped 7 bases from V and 4 bases from J, with 11 bases between. The CDR3 length is 13 residues.

This clonotype was picked up a small number of times. The chain combines TRBV5-4 with TRBJ2-1; D uncertain. The CDR3 consists of 12 residues. From germline, CDR1 is SGHNT and CDR2 YYREEE (reference sequence). Trimming cost V 0 bases and J 6 bases, with 4 bases left between them. CDR3 amino acids: CASSLGANEQFF. The CDR3, as DNA: TGTGCCAGCAGCTTGGGGGCCAATGAGCAGTTCTTC.

This clonotype was found once. The rearrangement links TRBV5-1 to TRBJ1-1, with D hard to call. Trimming pared 3 bases from V and 8 bases from J, leaving 14 bases between. The CDR3 extends over 13 amino acids. Per the germline V gene, CDR1 is SGHRS and CDR2 is YFSETQ. The CDR3 DNA is TGCGCCAGCAGCTCCGAGATGGCTCCAGAAGCTTTCTTT. Encoded protein: CASSSEMAPEAFF.